This paragraph covers one T cell receptor beta chain sequence. Antigen unknown. The sample is drawn from a study of T cells after yellow fever vaccination. Turning to the study itself: SMART-Seq v4 Ultra Low Input served to prepare low-cell-number fractions.

Study-wide results and caveats: The study noted that FACS-sorted repertoires could contain abundant clonotypes contaminating from the bulk population.

Using its own MiXCR run on the 5' RACE reads, TCRdb lists one record per CDR3 protein. Seen here are 300,000 to 400,000 distinct CDR3 sequences, approximately 5.7% observed once, and the top ten hold around 16%. V gave up 6 bases and J gave up 2 bases, with 10 bases separating them. The CDR3 is 13 residues long. Looked up from germline, CDR1 is MNHNS and CDR2 is SASEGT. This chain joins TRBV6-1 and TRBJ1-2; TRBD1 might be the D (6 bases). The source material was PBMCs, sampled 5 days after the yellow fever booster vaccination. This TCR derives from a man under 40 who received the YFV17D yellow fever vaccine. The CDR3 protein is CASRKTGNYGYTF. The CDR3 nucleotides read TGTGCCAGCAGAAAAACAGGGAACTATGGCTACACCTTC.